The 19 T cell receptor beta chains below all came from one sample that was sequenced in a study of T-cell memory formation after mild COVID-19. TCRdb itself ran the 5' RACE reads through MiXCR, one entry per CDR3 protein. The sample holds a few hundred thousand distinct CDR3 sequences; around 16% are singletons and the top ten take around 23%. The sample consisted of PBMCs or a T cell subset sorted from them (not recorded which). The origin of the receptors is a man between 18 and 35 years old who had mild COVID-19 (a few samples of this study predate the infection). Cell type and time point are not known.

This clonotype came up a few times. The chain links TRBV5-1 to TRBJ1-6; 8 positions agree with TRBD1. Trimming at V came to 4 bases and at J to 5 bases, leaving 5 bases not matched to a gene. Germline V gene data show CDR1 as SGHRS and CDR2 as YFSETQ. The CDR3 consists of 15 residues. Here the CDR3 DNA reads TGCGCCAGCAGCCATACAGGGGGAGATAATTCACCCCTCCACTTT. This translates into CASSHTGGDNSPLHF.

The table lists this clonotype with a few counts. The chain carries TRBV20-1 and TRBJ2-1; TRBD2 might be the D (5 bases). V lost 7 bases to trimming and J lost 7 bases, with 20 bases between them. The CDR3 loop spans 14 amino acids. The germline CDR1 and CDR2 sequences are DFQATT and SNEGSKA (reference sequence). CDR3 nucleotides: TGCAGTGGGGCTAGCACATACGAACGGAATGAGCAGTTCTTC. Translation gives CSGASTYERNEQFF.

This clonotype was found a few times. V gene TRBV20-1 combines with J gene TRBJ1-2; no reliable D call. The length of the CDR3 is 16 residues. Per the germline V gene, CDR1 is DFQATT and CDR2 is SNEGSKA (reference sequence). The V gene lost 3 bases and the J gene lost 7 bases, with 24 bases spanning the gap. Here the CDR3 reads CSASKGSTLSKGGYTF. The CDR3 DNA reads TGCAGTGCTAGTAAAGGGTCAACCTTGTCGAAGGGTGGCTACACCTTC.

The chain joins TRBV9 to TRBJ1-1, with TRBD1 as a possible D gene (5 bases). Trimming took off 5 bases at V and 0 bases at J, with 14 bases between the two ends. Germline CDR1 SGDLS, CDR2 YYNGEE. This CDR3 contains 15 residues. The CDR3 here is CASSVTGTVNTEAFF. CDR3 DNA: TGTGCCAGCAGTGTCACCGGGACGGTGAACACTGAAGCTTTCTTT.

This clonotype was observed many times. J is TRBJ2-3 and V is TRBV5-1; tentative D call: TRBD1 (5 bases). The V gene's germline CDR1 is SGHRS and CDR2 YFSETQ. This CDR3 is built from 13 residues. V gave up 3 bases and J gave up 7 bases, with 12 bases separating them. In DNA form, the CDR3 reads TGCGCCAGCAGCTGGGGCCCCGGAAATACGCAGTATTTT. Translated: CASSWGPGNTQYF.

The rearrangement links TRBV5-1 to TRBJ1-1, with D perhaps TRBD1 (6 bases). The CDR3 consists of 13 residues. Germline V gene sequence: CDR1 SGHRS, CDR2 YFSETQ. V gave up 3 bases and J gave up 7 bases, with 13 bases separating them. The CDR3 region is CASSSDGGLEAFF. DNA of the CDR3: TGCGCCAGCAGCTCGGATGGGGGCCTTGAAGCTTTCTTT.

In this sample, this clonotype turned up a few times. The J gene is TRBJ1-1, the V gene TRBV7-3; D ambiguous. The CDR3 is made up of 14 amino acids. Germline V CDR1 and CDR2: SGHTA, FQGTGA. Between the trimmed V and J ends, which lost 8 bases and 5 bases, there was a span of 18 bases. CDR3 sequence reads: CASAEGPLGTEAFF. The CDR3 DNA is TGTGCCAGCGCAGAAGGGCCTCTGGGAACTGAAGCTTTCTTT.

The rearrangement uses TRBV2 and TRBJ2-1, with D uncertain. Germline CDR1 reads SNHLY; CDR2 reads FYNNEI. The CDR3 contains 13 residues. V was pared by 9 bases and J by 1 base, with 10 bases between. The CDR3 reads CARHQTSYNEQFF. DNA of the CDR3: TGTGCCAGGCACCAAACGTCCTACAATGAGCAGTTCTTC.

This clonotype was counted a few times. The chain employs TRBV29-1 and TRBJ2-2; TRBD1 matches at 7 bases. Germline V gene lookup returns CDR1 SQVTM and CDR2 ANQGSEA. The CDR3 length is 13 residues. The J segment lost 3 bases and the V segment lost 7 bases, leaving 5 bases of the junction unmatched. CDR3 in DNA: TGCAGCGCGTTTACAGGGGACACCGGGGAGCTGTTTTTT. It is translated as CSAFTGDTGELFF.

This chain connects TRBV20-1 to TRBJ1-1; D is ambiguous. The germline V gene has CDR1 DFQATT and CDR2 SNEGSKA (reference sequence). Trimming left V 8 bases short and J 1 base short, with 17 bases between. This CDR3 is built from 14 residues. The CDR3 reads CSTNSRFTNTEAFF. CDR3 DNA sequence: TGCAGTACCAATAGCAGGTTTACGAACACTGAAGCTTTCTTT.

This chain uses TRBV29-1 with TRBJ1-2, with 8 bases matching TRBD1. This CDR3 has 13 amino acids. Germline CDR1 SQVTM, CDR2 ANQGSEA. After removal of 6 bases from V and 5 bases from J, the junction contained 8 bases not matched to a gene. CDR3 residues: CSVVDRGEYGYTF. CDR3 sequence (DNA): TGCAGCGTAGTTGACAGGGGTGAATATGGCTACACCTTC.

This clonotype was counted at least ten times. The chain uses TRBV5-1 and TRBJ1-2; TRBD1 is a possible D gene (6 bases). CDR3 length equals 14 residues. V lost 0 bases to trimming and J lost 13 bases, with 19 bases between them. Germline CDR1 SGHRS, CDR2 YFSETQ. Here the CDR3 DNA reads TGCGCCAGCAGCTTGGATGGACAGTCCACCCTTCCCACCTTC. It specifies CASSLDGQSTLPTF.

This clonotype was seen a few times. The chain uses TRBV6-2 or TRBV6-3 and TRBJ1-2; D gene unclear. CDR3 length equals 10 residues. CDR1 is MNHEY and CDR2 is SVGEGT in the germline V gene. Trimming took 10 bases from V and 6 from J, leaving 9 bases between them. CDR3 nucleotide sequence: TGTGCCACCCGGCGGGATGGCTACACCTTC. This translates into CATRRDGYTF.

The chain recombines TRBV28 with TRBJ2-7, with TRBD2 matching over 7 bases. CDR1 is MDHEN and CDR2 is SYDVKM in the germline V gene. V was clipped by 4 bases and J by 6 bases; unmatched bases: 6. This CDR3 is 13 amino acids long. CDR3 nucleotides: TGTGCCAGCAGTTCACCTGGCGGGGGCGAGCAGTACGTC. This sequence encodes CASSSPGGGEQYV.

This sequence joins TRBV2 and TRBJ1-2; TRBD1 is a possible D gene (5 bases). Trimming left V 2 bases short and J 4 bases short, with 8 bases between. This CDR3 has 13 residues. The germline V gene encodes CDR1 SNHLY and CDR2 FYNNEI. The CDR3 loop reads CASSEQGAYGYTF. The CDR3 nucleotides are TGTGCCAGCAGTGAACAGGGCGCCTATGGCTACACCTTC.

The chain uses TRBV12-3 or TRBV12-4 and TRBJ1-5, with D possibly TRBD1 on 5 matching bases. V lost 3 bases to trimming and J lost 2 bases, with 8 bases between them. This CDR3 contains 14 residues. The CDR3 coding sequence is TGTGCCAGCAGTTTTGAAGGGGGCAATCAGCCCCAGCATTTT. As protein: CASSFEGGNQPQHF.

This chain connects TRBV27 to TRBJ2-3; no clear D gene. Germline values: CDR1 MNHEY, CDR2 SMNVEV (reference sequence). This CDR3 has 13 residues. The V gene lost 3 bases and the J gene lost 2 bases, with 6 bases spanning the gap. CDR3 sequence reads: CASSFKHTDTQYF. The CDR3, as DNA: TGTGCCAGCAGTTTCAAGCACACAGATACGCAGTATTTT.

This clonotype was seen more than once but under ten times. This chain links TRBV5-1 with TRBJ2-1; 9 nucleotides agree with TRBD1. The CDR3 extends over 14 amino acids. Germline V gives CDR1 SGHRS, CDR2 YFSETQ. With V trimmed by 8 bases and J by 8 bases, 11 bases remained unmatched. The CDR3 here is CASTRQGDEDEQFF. CDR3 sequence (DNA): TGCGCCAGTACCCGACAGGGGGATGAGGATGAGCAGTTCTTC.

CDR3 coding DNA: TGTGCCAGCAGCGGACCCGGGACAGGCCCTACCTACGAGCAGTACTTC. Its translation: CASSGPGTGPTYEQYF. V is TRBV7-9 and J is TRBJ2-7, with TRBD1 matching 8 bases. With 5 bases clipped from V and 2 bases from J, the junction kept 11 bases outside the gene matches. CDR3 size: 16 residues. Germline V gene data show CDR1 as SEHNR and CDR2 as FQNEAQ (reference sequence).